The clone carrying this T cell receptor (beta chain) was counted a few times. Its antigen is not known. Via MiXCR, TCRdb re-called the 5' RACE reads, giving one row per CDR3 protein. Here the sample spans approximately 510,000 distinct CDR3 sequences, roughly a fifth being singletons. With 0 bases removed from V and 6 bases from J, the gap between germline ends came to 17 bases. This CDR3 spans 16 amino acids. The germline gives CDR1 SGHRS, CDR2 YFSETQ. This sample is drawn from a study of T cells after yellow fever vaccination. General observations from the study: The appearance of a small share of clonotypes in both CD4 and CD8 compartments was observed. Any FACS-sorted repertoire could hold abundant clonotypes that contaminate it from the bulk population. Weaker, the secondary response had a peak occurring faster, on day 5 versus 15.

This material consisted of PBMCs, taken approximately 20 days after the first yellow fever vaccination. V and J are TRBV5-1 and TRBJ2-3; possible D gene TRBD1, 6 bases. This sequence originates from a man between 18 and 35 years old who received the YFV17D yellow fever vaccine. CDR3 amino acids: CASSLGLRDTSDTQYF. CDR3 coding DNA: TGCGCCAGCAGCTTGGGACTTAGGGACACATCCGATACGCAGTATTTT.